The sequence of this T cell receptor (beta chain) was determined in a study of blood T cell repertoires in COVID-19. On the study more broadly: Material from acute and convalescent COVID-19 was sourced from the United States, Italy and Spain.

V was pared by 1 base and J by 8 bases, with 11 bases between. In germline, CDR1 is SNHLY, CDR2 FYNNEI. The CDR3 runs 14 residues. In the study's own analysis: Nucleated cell counts were estimated from reference gene primer amplification. Assay used: immunoSEQ multiplex PCR; TCRdb lists only in-frame clones, some missing. Clone size and the V and J calls come from that table; the DNA yielded D and trimming. This table has some 48,000 clones, approximately 86% appearing once. Sequenced input: peripheral blood. The TCR was taken from a woman aged 80 or older with acute or convalescent COVID-19. This rearrangement joins TRBV2 to TRBJ1-4, with a tentative D call TRBD1 (5 bases). CDR3 sequence (DNA): TGTGCCAGCAGTGAAGGCAGGGTAGGGGAAAAACTGTTTTTT. Its protein product is CASSEGRVGEKLFF.